Following are 5 T cell receptor beta chains from one sample sequenced in a study of blood T cell repertoires in COVID-19. The data were produced by immunoSEQ multiplex PCR, yet TCRdb's version contains in-frame clones alone and is incomplete. The table lists roughly 260,000 clones, 88% of them singletons, with approximately 11% in the top ten. Material for sequencing was peripheral blood. These receptors were collected from a woman between 25 and 40 years old with COVID-19, enrolled during active disease.

The chain links TRBV20-1 to TRBJ2-4, with a tentative D call TRBD1 (6 bases). V was trimmed by 3 bases and J by 2 bases, leaving 11 bases between them. The CDR3 loop spans 14 amino acids. Germline V lookup: CDR1 DFQATT, CDR2 SNEGSKA (reference sequence). This chain's CDR3 is CSASKQGPKNIQYF. Written as DNA, the CDR3 is TGCAGTGCTAGTAAACAGGGCCCCAAAAACATTCAGTACTTC.

This chain's CDR3 is CASSKDRVNSPLHF. Here the CDR3 DNA reads TGTGCCAGCAGCAAGGACAGGGTAAACTCACCCCTCCACTTT. V usage is TRBV7-2 and J usage is TRBJ1-6, with 8 bases that match TRBD1. The CDR3 runs 14 residues. Germline assignment: CDR1 SGHTA and CDR2 FQGNSA. Losses at the gene ends were 5 bases for V and 10 bases for J; bases not matched to a gene: 7.

The chain links TRBV28 to TRBJ2-3; TRBD2 might be the D (5 bases). Trimming removed 5 bases at V and 3 bases at J, with 27 bases between. The CDR3 is 19 amino acids. Germline-derived CDR1 and CDR2 are MDHEN and SYDVKM. As DNA, the CDR3 is TGTGCCAGCAGTGCCTACCAAGTGCCGGAGGTCTCGTTGACAGATACGCAGTATTTT. The encoded protein is CASSAYQVPEVSLTDTQYF.

V gene TRBV7-8 combines with J gene TRBJ2-7, with 10 bases aligning to TRBD2. Germline CDR1 is SGHVS and CDR2 is FQNEAQ. V trimming: 2 bases; J trimming: 6 bases; junction bases outside the gene matches: 10. This CDR3 comprises 16 residues. The CDR3 bases are TGTGCCAGCAGCTTATATTTGGCTAGCGGGAGAGTCGAGCAGTACTTC. Translating it yields CASSLYLASGRVEQYF.

This clone was observed a handful of times. The V and J genes are TRBV2 and TRBJ2-7; 12 bases agree with TRBD2. CDR3 length: 19 residues. Germline V gene lookup returns CDR1 SNHLY and CDR2 FYNNEI. V gave up 5 bases and J gave up 0 bases; unmatched junction bases: 14. The CDR3 is CASSPTEVGLAGISYEQYF. CDR3 DNA: TGTGCCAGCAGTCCGACGGAGGTCGGACTAGCGGGAATCTCCTACGAGCAGTACTTC.